The subject of this entry is one T cell receptor (beta chain). Antigen specificity is unknown. The data originate from a study of blood T cells in healthy people across ages. Study conclusions and caveats: It was found that TCR beta diversity correlated strongly with the percentage of naive T cells.

For the second PCR, which ran for 7 to 11 cycles, a sample-barcoded 5' primer and a J-beta primer mix were used. Using its own MiXCR run on the 5' RACE reads, TCRdb lists one record per CDR3 protein. The table shows approximately 800,000 distinct CDR3 sequences, with approximately 60% occurring only once. This receptor was obtained from a man aged 35 to 55 in good health. The sample was blood.

The CDR3 here is CASSFSASLGVYEQYF. CDR3 nucleotides: TGTGCCAGCAGCTTCTCCGCGAGTCTAGGAGTCTACGAGCAGTACTTC. This chain links TRBV13 with TRBJ2-4; D is unresolved. Judging by the DNA end, TRBJ2-7 fits better; the J call may be wrong. Germline CDR1 PRHDT, CDR2 FYEKMQ (reference sequence). CDR3 length: 16 residues.